Here is one T cell receptor (beta chain) with its context. This same CDR3 is encoded by further DNA sequences in the sample. Germline loops: CDR1 SGHRS, CDR2 YFSETQ. V dropped 0 bases and J dropped 6 bases, with 10 bases sitting between them. This CDR3 contains 14 residues. The data are from a study of control samples from healthy donors and cancer patients. Clones were read by immunoSEQ multiplex PCR, and TCRdb kept only the in-frame ones, dropping some. The sample holds about 140,000 clones; roughly 92% are singletons and the top ten take over 10%. The chain recombines TRBV5-1 with TRBJ1-5; D is unclear. This TCR came from a man aged 40-49 years in good health. Material: blood. In DNA, the CDR3 is TGCGCCAGCAGCTTGGACGGGCTCGGTCAGCCCCAGCATTTT. This gives the protein CASSLDGLGQPQHF.